This T cell receptor beta chain stems from a study of metastatic and nonmetastatic thyroid tumors. Patients were all untreated before their thyroid surgery. The CDR3 consists of 15 residues. Germline assignment: CDR1 MGHRA and CDR2 YSYEKL. The ends were cut back, 4 bases at V and 6 bases at J, with 16 bases in the middle. This clone has at least ten counts. This may stem from a read error, because a much larger clone lies one nucleotide away. As processed by the authors: CDR3 was compared across clinicopathological groups, and the resulting differences were used to build a distant-metastasis classifier for papillary thyroid cancer. TCRdb re-called clones from the PCR reads using MiXCR. These V and J calls derive from TCRdb rather than the authors' analysis. The sample shows 20,000 to 30,000 clones, under 30% of them seen only once.

This receptor was obtained from a female donor with papillary thyroid cancer or a benign thyroid nodule (not recorded which). Some clones in this sample may be carry-over from other donors' samples. The sequencing sample was made of blood. The chain uses TRBV4-1 and TRBJ2-1; D perhaps matches TRBD2 (5 bases). CDR3 region: CASSRDGEYCNEQFF. In DNA, the CDR3 is TGCGCCAGCAGCCGCGATGGGGAGTACTGCAATGAGCAGTTCTTC.